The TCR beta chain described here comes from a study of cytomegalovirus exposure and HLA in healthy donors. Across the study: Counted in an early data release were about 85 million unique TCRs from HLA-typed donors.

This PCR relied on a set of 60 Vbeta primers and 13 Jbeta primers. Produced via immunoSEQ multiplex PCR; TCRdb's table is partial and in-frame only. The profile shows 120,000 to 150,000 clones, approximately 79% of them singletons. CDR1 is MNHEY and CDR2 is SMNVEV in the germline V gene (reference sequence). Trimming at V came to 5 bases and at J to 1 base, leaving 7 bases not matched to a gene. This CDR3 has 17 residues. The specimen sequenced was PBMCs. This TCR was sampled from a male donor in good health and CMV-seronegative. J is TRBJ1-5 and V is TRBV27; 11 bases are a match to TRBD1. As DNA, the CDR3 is TGTGCCAGCAGTAATATAGGGACAGGGGGAAGCAATCAGCCCCAGCATTTT. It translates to CASSNIGTGGSNQPQHF.